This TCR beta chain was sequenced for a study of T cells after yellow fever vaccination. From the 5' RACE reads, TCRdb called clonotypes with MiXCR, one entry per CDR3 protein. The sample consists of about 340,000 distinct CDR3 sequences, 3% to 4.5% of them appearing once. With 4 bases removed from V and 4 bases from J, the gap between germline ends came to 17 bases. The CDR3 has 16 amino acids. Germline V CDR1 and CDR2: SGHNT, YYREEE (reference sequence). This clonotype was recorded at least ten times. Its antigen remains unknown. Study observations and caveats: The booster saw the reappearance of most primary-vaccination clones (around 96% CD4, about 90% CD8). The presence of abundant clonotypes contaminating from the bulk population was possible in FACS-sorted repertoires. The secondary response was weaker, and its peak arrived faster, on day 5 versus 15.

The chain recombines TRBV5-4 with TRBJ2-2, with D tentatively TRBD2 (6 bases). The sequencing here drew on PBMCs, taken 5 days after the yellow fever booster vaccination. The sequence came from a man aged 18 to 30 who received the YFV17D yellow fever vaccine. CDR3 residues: CASSTKSSGSTGELFF. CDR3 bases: TGTGCCAGCAGCACCAAGAGTAGCGGAAGCACCGGGGAGCTGTTTTTT.